These 16 T cell receptor beta chains came from one sample sequenced in a study of T cells in Graves' hyperthyroidism and ophthalmopathy. Amplification of TCR beta CDR3 regions was performed using RNA transcripts as template. With the HTBI primer set, the TCR CDR3 went through a first round of RT-PCR. Via MiXCR, TCRdb re-called the multiplex PCR reads, giving one row per CDR3 protein. The top ten clones hold around 29% of a sample with around 760,000 distinct CDR3 sequences, about a third of them seen once. The source material was blood. These receptors were collected from a woman aged 40 to 50 with Graves' hyperthyroidism.

This clonotype was recorded a few times. At one of its ends the junction is not consistent with the germline gene, which may arise from a read error. The chain is built from TRBV2 and TRBJ1-6; D perhaps matches TRBD1 (5 bases). The CDR3 runs 17 residues. CDR1 is SNHLY, CDR2 FYNNEI, per germline. The CDR3 DNA sequence: TGTGCCAGCAGCCATTCTTCTGCGGGGCGCTATGATTCACCCCTCCACTTT. It encodes CASSHSSAGRYDSPLHF.

Note on this clonotype: This may be a read error: a much more frequent sequence differs by one nucleotide. The chain carries TRBV19 and TRBJ1-1, with a weak D call TRBD1 (5 bases). The CDR3 runs to 15 residues. Per germline, CDR1 LNHDA and CDR2 SQIVND (reference sequence). Trimming took off 5 bases at V and 1 base at J, with 14 bases between the two ends. The CDR3 sequence is CASSPRRTPNTEAFF. The CDR3 region has the DNA TGTGCCAGTAGTCCTCGGCGGACACCGAACACTGAAGCTTTCTTT.

In this sample, this clonotype turned up a few times. The CDR3, as DNA: TGCGCCAGCAGCCCGAATTTCAAGGGATACACTGAAGCTTTCTTT. Encoded protein: CASSPNFKGYTEAFF. The chain employs TRBV4-1 and TRBJ1-1; no reliable D call. There are 15 residues in the CDR3. Per the germline V gene, CDR1 is MGHRA and CDR2 is YSYEKL. V lost 4 bases and J lost 3, with 15 bases in between.

This clonotype occurred a few times. The V and J genes are TRBV6-5 and TRBJ2-5; 10 nucleotides agree with TRBD2. CDR3 length: 16 amino acids. Germline V gene sequence: CDR1 MNHEY, CDR2 SVGAGI. The J segment lost 2 bases and the V segment lost 2 bases, leaving 5 bases of the junction unmatched. CDR3 loop: CASSYALAGGQETQYF. DNA of the CDR3: TGTGCCAGCAGTTACGCCTTAGCGGGGGGACAAGAGACCCAGTACTTC.

This clonotype was recorded many times. The CDR3 loop is CSVTGTEAYEQYF. CDR3 in DNA: TGCAGCGTGACCGGGACAGAAGCCTACGAGCAGTACTTC. The V call is TRBV29-1, the J call TRBJ2-7; 7 nucleotides match TRBD1. The CDR3 contains 13 residues. Germline CDR1 reads SQVTM; CDR2 reads ANQGSEA. Trimming took 6 bases from V and 2 from J; bases not matched to a gene: 7.

A word on this clonotype: A read error may produce the germline difference seen at one junction end. This chain joins TRBV11-3 and TRBJ2-7, with D perhaps TRBD1 or TRBD2 (5 bases each). This CDR3 spans 15 amino acids. Germline assignment: CDR1 SGHNT and CDR2 YENEEA. CDR3 DNA: TGCGCCAGCAGCTTCGTAAGACGTCGGGGCTACGAGCAGCACTTC. Translation gives CASSFVRRRGYEQHF. The whole variable domain, filled in from reference TRBV11-3 and TRBJ2-7, reads EAGVVQSPRYKIIEKKQPVAFWCNPISGHNTLYWYLQNLGQGPELLIRYENEEAVDDSQLPKDRFSAERLKGVDSTLKIQPAELGDSAVYLCASSFVRRRGYEQHFGPGTRLTVT.

This clonotype came up many times. This chain links TRBV4-1 with TRBJ1-2, with unresolved D. V gave up 1 base and J gave up 8 bases, with 17 bases separating them. Germline CDR1 reads MGHRA; CDR2 reads YSYEKL. This CDR3 is built from 15 residues. CDR3 in amino acids: CASSQVGQRPRGYTF. The CDR3 DNA is TGCGCCAGCAGCCAAGTAGGCCAGCGGCCTAGGGGCTACACCTTC.

This clonotype was detected many times. The chain is built from TRBV19 and TRBJ1-3; no reliable D call. Germline V gene data show CDR1 as LNHDA and CDR2 as SQIVND (reference sequence). Deletions cut 5 bases from V and 0 bases from J, with 17 bases between. The CDR3 totals 17 residues. This CDR3 reads CASSPRDRPNSGNTIYF. CDR3 bases: TGTGCCAGTAGTCCCCGAGACCGCCCGAACTCTGGAAACACCATATATTTT.

This clonotype was picked up a small number of times. V usage is TRBV7-2 and J usage is TRBJ2-5, with 7 bases matching TRBD2. There are 18 residues in the CDR3. J was trimmed by 10 bases and V by 2 bases; bases with no gene match: 22. CDR1 and CDR2 (germline): SGHTA, FQGNSA. CDR3: CASSLRSGKKWRPWGQYF. The CDR3 DNA reads TGTGCCAGCAGCTTAAGGAGCGGGAAAAAGTGGCGTCCGTGGGGCCAGTACTTC.

This clonotype was picked up a small number of times. The chain uses TRBV7-9 and TRBJ2-7; weak D call: TRBD2 (5 bases). CDR3 length equals 14 residues. V dropped 3 bases and J dropped 6 bases, with 15 bases sitting between them. Germline CDR1 reads SEHNR; CDR2 reads FQNEAQ (reference sequence). CDR3 bases: TGTGCCAGCAGCTTCAACGGGGATCTCTCCGAGCAGTACTTC. Translated, it gives CASSFNGDLSEQYF.

This clonotype was detected ten times or more. The J gene is TRBJ1-4, the V gene TRBV5-4; D possibly corresponds to TRBD1 (5 bases). CDR3 length: 15 amino acids. Trimming cost V 1 base and J 5 bases, with 12 bases left between them. Per the germline V gene, CDR1 is SGHNT and CDR2 is YYREEE (reference sequence). The CDR3 sequence is CASSLRTNGNEKLFF. The DNA for the CDR3 is TGTGCCAGCAGCTTGCGGACAAATGGCAATGAAAAACTGTTTTTT.

This clonotype appeared a few times. This chain joins TRBV6-5 and TRBJ1-6, with D possibly being TRBD1 (6 bases). Germline CDR1 reads MNHEY; CDR2 reads SVGAGI. The CDR3 consists of 16 residues. Trimming took 5 bases from V and 9 from J, leaving 20 bases between them. DNA for the CDR3: TGTGCCAGCAGTCTCAAAAGGGGGGCCGGGGGTTCACCCCTCCACTTT. Translation gives CASSLKRGAGGSPLHF.

The rearrangement joins TRBV24-1 to TRBJ2-3; the D gene is possibly TRBD1 (5 bases). The V gene's germline CDR1 is KGHDR and CDR2 SFDVKD. V was shortened by 4 bases and J by 2 bases, with 12 bases between the two germline ends. CDR3 size: 15 residues. CDR3 nucleotide sequence: TGTGCCACCAGTGACCCGACAGTAACCACAGATACGCAGTATTTT. Translated, it gives CATSDPTVTTDTQYF.

A note on this clonotype: A much larger clonotype is one base distant, so this may be a read error. The rearrangement uses TRBV29-1 and TRBJ1-4; D is undetermined. Looked up from germline, CDR1 is SQVTM and CDR2 is ANQGSEA. With 5 bases removed from V and 12 bases from J, the gap between germline ends came to 16 bases. The CDR3 runs 12 residues. CDR3 DNA: TGCAGCGTTTCCGACGGAGAGGAAGAACTGTTTTTT. Its protein product is CSVSDGEEELFF.

This clonotype was counted many times. The chain links TRBV29-1 to TRBJ1-6; D unresolved. With 6 bases removed from V and 7 bases from J, the gap between germline ends came to 13 bases. This CDR3 has 13 amino acids. Germline V CDR1 and CDR2: SQVTM, ANQGSEA. This CDR3 reads CSVMWAENSPLHF. For the CDR3, the DNA is TGCAGCGTGATGTGGGCAGAAAATTCACCCCTCCACTTT.

The V call is TRBV7-9, the J call TRBJ2-5; D is perhaps TRBD2 (6 bases). Trimming removed 6 bases from V and 5 bases from J, with 22 bases in between. CDR3 size: 16 residues. Germline CDR1 SEHNR, CDR2 FQNEAQ (reference sequence). The DNA for the CDR3 is TGTGCCAGCAGTAGCTCCCCCGGGAGAATTAGGGAGACCCAGTACTTC. Protein product: CASSSSPGRIRETQYF.